The clone carrying this T cell receptor beta chain was observed once. These data originate in a study of blood T cell repertoires in COVID-19. Looking at the study overall: Specimens from acute and convalescent COVID-19 originated in the United States, Italy and Spain.

Germline values: CDR1 MNHEY, CDR2 SVGAGI. This CDR3 is built from 13 residues. Trimming took off 7 bases at V and 0 bases at J, with 6 bases between the two ends. Sequenced by immunoSEQ multiplex PCR; TCRdb stores in-frame clones only, minus some. The repertoire holds 150,000 to 200,000 clones, with 82% as singletons. The chain employs TRBV6-5 and TRBJ2-2; D perhaps matches TRBD2 (6 bases). Sequencing was done on a sample of peripheral blood. The clonotype comes from a woman in her sixties or seventies with COVID-19, enrolled during active disease. The CDR3, as DNA: TGTGCCAGCACGGGAGCGAACACCGGGGAGCTGTTTTTT. Amino acids: CASTGANTGELFF.